This TCR beta chain was recorded in a study of multiple sclerosis patients with progressive multifocal leukoencephalopathy. Time point reported: more than five months of natalizumab therapy. Prior interferon beta treatment was universal, and the PML patients were all female. Produced via immunoSEQ multiplex PCR; TCRdb's table is partial and in-frame only. The table shows tens of thousands of clones, with about nine tenths occurring only once. This sequence was found in a human donor with multiple sclerosis. The specimen comprised PBMCs, sampled from a patient treated with natalizumab.

CDR3 sequence: CASSSGTGPSDTF. DNA for the CDR3: TGTGCCAGCAGCTCCGGAACGGGACCGTCGGACACCTTC. This chain uses TRBV5-6 with TRBJ1-2; a weak D match, TRBD1 (5 bases). V lost 3 bases to trimming and J lost 12 bases, with 18 bases between them. The CDR3 extends over 13 amino acids. Germline values: CDR1 SGHDT, CDR2 YYEEEE.